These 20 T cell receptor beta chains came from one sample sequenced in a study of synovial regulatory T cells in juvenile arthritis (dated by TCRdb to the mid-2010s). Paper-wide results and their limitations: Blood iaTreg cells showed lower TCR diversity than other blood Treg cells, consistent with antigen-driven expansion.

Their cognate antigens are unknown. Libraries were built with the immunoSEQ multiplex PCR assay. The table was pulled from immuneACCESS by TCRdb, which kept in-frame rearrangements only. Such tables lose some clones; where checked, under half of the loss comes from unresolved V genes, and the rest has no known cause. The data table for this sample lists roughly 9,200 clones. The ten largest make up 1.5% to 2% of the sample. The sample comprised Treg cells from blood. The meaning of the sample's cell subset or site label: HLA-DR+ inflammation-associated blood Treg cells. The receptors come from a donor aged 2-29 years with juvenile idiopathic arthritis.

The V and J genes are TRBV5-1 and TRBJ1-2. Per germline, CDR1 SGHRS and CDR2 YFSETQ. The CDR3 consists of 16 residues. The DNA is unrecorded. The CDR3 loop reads CASSLDSVRGHYGYTF.

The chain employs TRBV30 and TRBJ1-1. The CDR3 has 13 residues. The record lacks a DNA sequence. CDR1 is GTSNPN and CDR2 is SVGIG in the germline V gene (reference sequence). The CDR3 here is CAWIRGEGTEAFF.

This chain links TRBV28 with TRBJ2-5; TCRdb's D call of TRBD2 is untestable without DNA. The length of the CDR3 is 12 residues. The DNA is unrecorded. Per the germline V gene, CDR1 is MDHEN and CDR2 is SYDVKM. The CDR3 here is CASSVGGETQYF.

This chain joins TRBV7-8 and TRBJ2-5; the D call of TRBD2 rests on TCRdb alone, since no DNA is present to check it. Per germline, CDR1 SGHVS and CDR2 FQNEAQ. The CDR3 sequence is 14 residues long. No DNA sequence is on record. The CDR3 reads CASSATSGEETQYF. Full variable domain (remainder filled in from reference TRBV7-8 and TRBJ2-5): GAGVSQSPRYKVAKRGQDVALRCDPISGHVSLFWYQQALGQGPEFLTYFQNEAQLDKSGLPSDRFFAERPEGSVSTLKIQRTQQEDSAVYLCASSATSGEETQYFGPGTRLLVL.

CDR3 in amino acids: CASSVQKGAGETQYF. The V call is TRBV28, the J call TRBJ2-5; TCRdb indicates TRBD1, and absent DNA this call remains unverified. CDR1 is MDHEN and CDR2 is SYDVKM in the germline V gene. The CDR3 is made up of 15 amino acids. No DNA is recorded.

The CDR3 protein is CASSLSGANVLTF. The chain combines TRBV27 with TRBJ2-6; TCRdb reports TRBD2, a call that lacks DNA to check it against. CDR1 is MNHEY, CDR2 SMNVEV, per germline (reference sequence). This CDR3 contains 13 residues. Only the protein is on record.

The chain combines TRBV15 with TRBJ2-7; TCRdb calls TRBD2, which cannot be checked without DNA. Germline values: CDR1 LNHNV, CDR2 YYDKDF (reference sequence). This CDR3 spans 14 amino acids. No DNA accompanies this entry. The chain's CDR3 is CATSAGTSTHEQYF.

CDR3 protein: CASSSGGITYEQYF. The chain links TRBV5-6 to TRBJ2-7; TCRdb selects TRBD2, and the lack of DNA leaves this call unchecked. The CDR3 is 14 amino acids. No coding sequence is recorded. The germline CDR1 and CDR2 sequences are SGHDT and YYEEEE.

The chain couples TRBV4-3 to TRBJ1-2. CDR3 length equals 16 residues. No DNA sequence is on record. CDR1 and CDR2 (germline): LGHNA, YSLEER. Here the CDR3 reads CASSQVGSGGVYGYTF.

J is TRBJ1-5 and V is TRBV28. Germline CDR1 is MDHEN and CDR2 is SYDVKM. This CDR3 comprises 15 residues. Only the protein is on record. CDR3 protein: CASSLGKPANQPQHF.

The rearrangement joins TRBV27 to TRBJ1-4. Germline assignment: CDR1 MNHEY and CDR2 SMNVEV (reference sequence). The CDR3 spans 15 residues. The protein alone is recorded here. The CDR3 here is CASSSLGTTHEKLFF. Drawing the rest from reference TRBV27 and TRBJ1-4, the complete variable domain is EAQVTQNPRYLITVTGKKLTVTCSQNMNHEYMSWYRQDPGLGLRQIYYSMNVEVTDKGDVPEGYKVSRKEKRNFPLILESPSPNQTSLYFCASSSLGTTHEKLFFGSGTQLSVL.

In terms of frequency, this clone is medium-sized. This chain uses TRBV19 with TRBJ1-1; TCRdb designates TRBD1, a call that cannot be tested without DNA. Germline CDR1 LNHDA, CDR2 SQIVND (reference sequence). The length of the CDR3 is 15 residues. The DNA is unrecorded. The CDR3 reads CASSLDRGRDTEAFF. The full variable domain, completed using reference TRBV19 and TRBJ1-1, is DGGITQSPKYLFRKEGQNVTLSCEQNLNHDAMYWYRQDPGQGLRLIYYSQIVNDFQKGDIAEGYSVSREKKESFPLTVTSAQKNPTAFYLCASSLDRGRDTEAFFGQGTRLTVV.

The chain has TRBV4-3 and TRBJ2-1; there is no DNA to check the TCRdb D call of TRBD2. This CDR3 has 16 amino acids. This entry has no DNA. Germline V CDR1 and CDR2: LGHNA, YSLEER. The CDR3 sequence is CASSFSPEGGVDEQFF.

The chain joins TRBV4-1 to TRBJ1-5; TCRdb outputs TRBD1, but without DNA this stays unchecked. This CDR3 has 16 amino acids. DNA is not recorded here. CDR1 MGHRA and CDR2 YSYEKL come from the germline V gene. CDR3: CASSEEGLGAYQPQHF.

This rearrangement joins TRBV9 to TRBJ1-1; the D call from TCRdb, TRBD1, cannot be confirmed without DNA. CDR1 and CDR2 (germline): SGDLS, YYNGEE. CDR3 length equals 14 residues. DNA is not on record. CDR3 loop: CASSPRTGITEAFF. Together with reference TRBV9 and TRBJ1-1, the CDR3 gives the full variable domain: DSGVTQTPKHLITATGQRVTLRCSPRSGDLSVYWYQQSLDQGLQFLIQYYNGEERAKGNILERFSAQQFPDLHSELNLSSLELGDSALYFCASSPRTGITEAFFGQGTRLTVV.

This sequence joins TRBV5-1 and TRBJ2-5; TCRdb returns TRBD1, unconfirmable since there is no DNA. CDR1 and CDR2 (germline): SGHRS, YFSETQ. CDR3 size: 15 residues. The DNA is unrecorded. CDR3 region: CASSLGRQVQETQYF.

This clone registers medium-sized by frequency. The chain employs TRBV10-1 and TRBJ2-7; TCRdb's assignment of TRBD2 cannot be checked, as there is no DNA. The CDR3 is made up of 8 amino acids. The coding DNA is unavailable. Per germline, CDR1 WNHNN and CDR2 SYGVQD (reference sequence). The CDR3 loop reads CASPRGVF.

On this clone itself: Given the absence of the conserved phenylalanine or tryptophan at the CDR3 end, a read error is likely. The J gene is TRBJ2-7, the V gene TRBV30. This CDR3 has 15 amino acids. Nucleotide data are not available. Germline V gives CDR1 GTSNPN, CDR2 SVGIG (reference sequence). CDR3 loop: CAWSVMSGSPYEQYL.

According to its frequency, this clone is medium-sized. The CDR3 sequence is CASSQVIGAGAGDTQYF. This rearrangement joins TRBV4-3 to TRBJ2-3; TCRdb designates TRBD2, a call that cannot be tested without DNA. Germline V gene lookup returns CDR1 LGHNA and CDR2 YSLEER. The CDR3 has 17 amino acids. A DNA sequence was not provided.

This CDR3 is CASGHNQPQHF. The chain recombines TRBV12-5 with TRBJ1-5. CDR3 size: 11 residues. No nucleotide data were recorded. The germline V gene encodes CDR1 LGHNT and CDR2 FRNRAP.